The rows below give T cell receptor beta chains drawn from one sample of a study of a mutant IDH1 vaccine in newly diagnosed glioma. Antigens for these TCRs are unknown. Produced via immunoSEQ multiplex PCR; TCRdb's table is partial and in-frame only. The table includes around 33,000 clones, just under 90% detected once. The source material was PBMCs, sampled from a glioma patient whose treatment included an IDH1 peptide vaccine. These receptors were collected from a woman aged 25 to 39 with glioma. Both conserved end residues are part of each CDR3. The D gene is left open where the match is weak. Clone size is stated in some rows and not others, as once, few, many or a class when expanded.

D gene: -
V gene: TRBV4-1
clone size: -
J gene: TRBJ2-4
CDR3 DNA: TGCGCCAGCAGCCCGGGGGGCCTGGAGATAAACATTCAGTACTTC
CDR3 protein: CASSPGGLEINIQYF

D gene: -
V gene: TRBV7-2
clone size: -
J gene: TRBJ2-5
CDR3 DNA: TGTGCCAGCAGCTTAGGTCTACAAGAGACCCAGTACTTC
CDR3 protein: CASSLGLQETQYF

D gene: -
V gene: TRBV19
clone size: -
J gene: TRBJ1-1
CDR3 DNA: TGTGCCCTCCCTCCGGGAATCAACACTGAAGCTTTCTTT
CDR3 protein: CALPPGINTEAFF

D gene: -
V gene: TRBV29-1
clone size: -
J gene: TRBJ1-5
CDR3 DNA: TGCAGCGTTGAAGTGGACGGCCGGCAGCCCCAGCATTTT
CDR3 protein: CSVEVDGRQPQHF

D gene: TRBD2
V gene: TRBV10-3
clone size: -
J gene: TRBJ2-7
CDR3 DNA: TGTGCCATCAGGGAACCGGGACTAGCGGGGGGCCGGGTCTACGAGCAGTACTTC
CDR3 protein: CAIREPGLAGGRVYEQYF

D gene: -
V gene: TRBV27
clone size: -
J gene: TRBJ1-6
CDR3 DNA: TGTGCCAGCAGTTTTATTGTCCCGAGTTCACCCCTCCACTTT
CDR3 protein: CASSFIVPSSPLHF

D gene: -
V gene: TRBV5-6
clone size: -
J gene: TRBJ1-5
CDR3 DNA: TGTGCCAGCAGCTGGGGCCTTGATAGCAATCAGCCCCAGCATTTT
CDR3 protein: CASSWGLDSNQPQHF

D gene: TRBD2
V gene: TRBV2
clone size: -
J gene: TRBJ2-2
CDR3 DNA: TGTGCCAGCACCAGACCCAGCGGGGGGGCCAACGGGGAGCTGTTTTTT
CDR3 protein: CASTRPSGGANGELFF

D gene: -
V gene: TRBV5-6
clone size: -
J gene: TRBJ1-1
CDR3 DNA: TGTGCCAGCAGCTTGAAACCCCCAATGAACACTGAAGCTTTCTTT
CDR3 protein: CASSLKPPMNTEAFF

D gene: -
V gene: TRBV2
clone size: -
J gene: TRBJ1-1
CDR3 DNA: TGTGCCAGCAGCCGGCAGGGAATGAACACTGAAGCTTTCTTT
CDR3 protein: CASSRQGMNTEAFF

D gene: -
V gene: TRBV30
clone size: -
J gene: TRBJ2-7
CDR3 DNA: TGTGCCTGCTCCTTAGGGGCCTACGAGCAGTACTTC
CDR3 protein: CACSLGAYEQYF

D gene: TRBD1
V gene: TRBV6-1
clone size: -
J gene: TRBJ1-5
CDR3 DNA: TGTGCCAGCAGGGAGACAGGGGGCCAGAATCAGCCCCAGCATTTT
CDR3 protein: CASRETGGQNQPQHF

D gene: -
V gene: TRBV7-9
clone size: -
J gene: TRBJ1-6
CDR3 DNA: TGTGCCAGCAGCTTGAGCGGGTATAATTCACCCCTCCACTTT
CDR3 protein: CASSLSGYNSPLHF

D gene: -
V gene: TRBV4-1
clone size: -
J gene: TRBJ1-5
CDR3 DNA: TGCGCCAGCAGCCAATACAGGGATAGCAATCAGCCCCAGCATTTT
CDR3 protein: CASSQYRDSNQPQHF

D gene: -
V gene: TRBV5-4
clone size: -
J gene: TRBJ2-1
CDR3 DNA: TGTGCCAGCAGCTTCAGCGGATTCAATGAGCAGTTCTTC
CDR3 protein: CASSFSGFNEQFF

D gene: -
V gene: TRBV4-2
clone size: -
J gene: TRBJ1-2
CDR3 DNA: TGTGCCAGCAGCCGACCGACAGAAGCTAACTATGGCTACACCTTC
CDR3 protein: CASSRPTEANYGYTF

D gene: -
V gene: TRBV7-8
clone size: -
J gene: TRBJ1-6
CDR3 DNA: TGTGCCAGCAGCTTAGCTGGTAATTCACCCCTCCACTTT
CDR3 protein: CASSLAGNSPLHF

D gene: -
V gene: TRBV18
clone size: -
J gene: TRBJ2-7
CDR3 DNA: TGTGCCAGCTCACCAGAGGGGGTCGAGCAGTACTTC
CDR3 protein: CASSPEGVEQYF

D gene: -
V gene: TRBV6-5
clone size: -
J gene: TRBJ1-1
CDR3 DNA: TGTGCCAGCAGCATTACAGGGTTCTCTGAAGCTTTCTTT
CDR3 protein: CASSITGFSEAFF

D gene: -
V gene: TRBV5-5
clone size: medium-sized
J gene: TRBJ1-1
CDR3 DNA: TGTGCCAGCAGCTTGCGGGAACTGCGAAACAAGTCGGGGGACACTGAAGCTTTCTTT
CDR3 protein: CASSLRELRNKSGDTEAFF

D gene: TRBD1
V gene: TRBV19
clone size: -
J gene: TRBJ1-2
CDR3 DNA: TGTGCCAGTAATCGAGACAGGGGGAGCGGCTACACCTTC
CDR3 protein: CASNRDRGSGYTF

D gene: -
V gene: TRBV10-3
clone size: -
J gene: TRBJ1-5
CDR3 DNA: TGTGCCATCAGCTACGACAGAAATCAGCCCCAGCATTTT
CDR3 protein: CAISYDRNQPQHF

D gene: -
V gene: TRBV6-1
clone size: -
J gene: TRBJ1-3
CDR3 DNA: TGTGCCAGCAGTGATGGGTTTAGAGGAAACACCATATATTTT
CDR3 protein: CASSDGFRGNTIYF

D gene: TRBD1
V gene: TRBV5-6
clone size: -
J gene: TRBJ2-7
CDR3 DNA: TGTGCCAGCAGCCCGGACAGGGTTGGTGTGCAGTACTTC
CDR3 protein: CASSPDRVGVQYF

D gene: -
V gene: TRBV25-1
clone size: -
J gene: TRBJ2-3
CDR3 DNA: TGTGCCAGCAGTGAGTCCCGGACTGGAGGCGCAGATACGCAGTATTTT
CDR3 protein: CASSESRTGGADTQYF

D gene: -
V gene: TRBV4-2
clone size: -
J gene: TRBJ2-5
CDR3 DNA: TGTGCCAGCAGCCAGTACGGACAGATTGCGGCGGAGACCCAGTACTTC
CDR3 protein: CASSQYGQIAAETQYF

D gene: -
V gene: TRBV6-6
clone size: -
J gene: TRBJ1-1
CDR3 DNA: TGTGCCAGCAGTTCCGGTCTACCCGCGGCCTCCACTGAAGCTTTCTTT
CDR3 protein: CASSSGLPAASTEAFF

D gene: -
V gene: TRBV6-5
clone size: -
J gene: TRBJ1-2
CDR3 DNA: TGTGCCAGCAGTTCCACCGAACAGGGAAACTATGGCTACACCTTC
CDR3 protein: CASSSTEQGNYGYTF

D gene: -
V gene: TRBV7-9
clone size: -
J gene: TRBJ2-7
CDR3 DNA: TGTGCCAGCAGCTTAGTCTCTCCTGGAGCCGAGCAGTACTTC
CDR3 protein: CASSLVSPGAEQYF

D gene: -
V gene: TRBV7-9
clone size: -
J gene: TRBJ1-2
CDR3 DNA: TGTGCCAGCAGCTTAACCGGGTTTTCGGTTGAGGGCTACACCTTC
CDR3 protein: CASSLTGFSVEGYTF

D gene: -
V gene: TRBV4-1
clone size: -
J gene: TRBJ2-5
CDR3 DNA: TGCGCCAGCAGCCAAGCCGGGGGCATGAGCCAAGAGACCCAGTACTTC
CDR3 protein: CASSQAGGMSQETQYF

D gene: -
V gene: TRBV19
clone size: -
J gene: TRBJ1-4
CDR3 DNA: TGTGCCAGTAGTATGACGAATCAAAATGAAAAACTGTTTTTT
CDR3 protein: CASSMTNQNEKLFF

D gene: TRBD1
V gene: TRBV5-5
clone size: once
J gene: TRBJ2-7
CDR3 DNA: TGTGCCAGCAGCTTGGGTGGGACAGGGTACTACGAGCAGTACTTC
CDR3 protein: CASSLGGTGYYEQYF

D gene: -
V gene: TRBV4-1
clone size: -
J gene: TRBJ1-3
CDR3 DNA: TGCGCCAGCAGCCTCGAGTCTGGGGAGGGAAACACCATATATTTT
CDR3 protein: CASSLESGEGNTIYF

D gene: -
V gene: TRBV28
clone size: once
J gene: TRBJ1-5
CDR3 DNA: TGTGCCAGCAGTACTAGGTGGCAGGGCGGGAATCAGCCCCAGCATTTT
CDR3 protein: CASSTRWQGGNQPQHF

D gene: -
V gene: TRBV5-1
clone size: -
J gene: TRBJ2-6
CDR3 DNA: TGCGCCAGCAGCCCACAGCGTTCTGGGGCCAACGTCCTGACTTTC
CDR3 protein: CASSPQRSGANVLTF

D gene: TRBD1
V gene: TRBV9
clone size: once
J gene: TRBJ1-2
CDR3 DNA: TGTGCCAGCAGCGCACCCTGGGACAGCGGCTACACCTTC
CDR3 protein: CASSAPWDSGYTF

D gene: TRBD1
V gene: TRBV5-1
clone size: -
J gene: TRBJ1-2
CDR3 DNA: TGCGCCAGCAGCTTGTCCACAGGGGGAAGCTACACCTTC
CDR3 protein: CASSLSTGGSYTF

D gene: TRBD2
V gene: TRBV9
clone size: -
J gene: TRBJ2-2
CDR3 DNA: TGTGCCAGCAGCATTCGGGGGGACGCCGGGGAGCTGTTTTTT
CDR3 protein: CASSIRGDAGELFF

D gene: -
V gene: TRBV5-1
clone size: -
J gene: TRBJ2-3
CDR3 DNA: TGCGCCAGCGCGGCCCAAATCGGGGTAGCGGGCACAGATACGCAGTATTTT
CDR3 protein: CASAAQIGVAGTDTQYF

D gene: -
V gene: TRBV11-2
clone size: -
J gene: TRBJ2-5
CDR3 DNA: TGTGCCAGCAGCTTAGCGGGTGTGCGAGAGACCCAGTACTTC
CDR3 protein: CASSLAGVRETQYF

D gene: -
V gene: TRBV11-2
clone size: -
J gene: TRBJ1-2
CDR3 DNA: TGTGCCAGCAGCCCGGACCGGGCCAACTATGGCTACACCTTC
CDR3 protein: CASSPDRANYGYTF

D gene: -
V gene: TRBV7-8
clone size: -
J gene: TRBJ2-7
CDR3 DNA: TGTGCCAGCAGCTTATTGGGCTGGGGGGTAGCGGCGCCCCTCTCCTACGAGCAGTACTTC
CDR3 protein: CASSLLGWGVAAPLSYEQYF

D gene: -
V gene: TRBV7-9
clone size: -
J gene: TRBJ1-2
CDR3 DNA: TGTGCCAGCAGCTTAGGGGGGGCCCCACCTCGGGGCTACACCTTC
CDR3 protein: CASSLGGAPPRGYTF

D gene: -
V gene: TRBV19
clone size: once
J gene: TRBJ1-2
CDR3 DNA: TGTGCCAGTAGTATAGGTGGCAGTCCACGTGGCTACACCTTC
CDR3 protein: CASSIGGSPRGYTF

D gene: TRBD2
V gene: TRBV15
clone size: -
J gene: TRBJ2-5
CDR3 DNA: TGTGCCACCAGCAGAGCCCGGGAGGGGAGGGAGACCCAGTACTTC
CDR3 protein: CATSRAREGRETQYF

D gene: TRBD1
V gene: TRBV7-2
clone size: -
J gene: TRBJ2-7
CDR3 DNA: TGTGCCAGCAGCCCCGGGACAGGGGCCTACGAGCAGTACTTC
CDR3 protein: CASSPGTGAYEQYF

D gene: -
V gene: TRBV15
clone size: -
J gene: TRBJ2-3
CDR3 DNA: TGTGCCACCAGCAGAGGAGGGATTAGCACAGATACGCAGTATTTT
CDR3 protein: CATSRGGISTDTQYF

D gene: -
V gene: TRBV7-9
clone size: -
J gene: TRBJ1-4
CDR3 DNA: TGTGCCAGCAGCTTAGTTGCGGGGAATAATGAAAAACTGTTTTTT
CDR3 protein: CASSLVAGNNEKLFF

D gene: -
V gene: TRBV2
clone size: once
J gene: TRBJ1-2
CDR3 DNA: TGTGCCAGCAGTGAAGCGCGGGGCTATGGCTACACCTTC
CDR3 protein: CASSEARGYGYTF

D gene: -
V gene: TRBV2
clone size: -
J gene: TRBJ1-3
CDR3 DNA: TGTGCCAGCAGCCAAGCGGCAGCCGGAAACACCATATATTTT
CDR3 protein: CASSQAAAGNTIYF

D gene: -
V gene: TRBV9
clone size: -
J gene: TRBJ2-7
CDR3 DNA: TGTGCCAGCAGCGTCGGTCCCTCCTGGAAGCAGACCTACGAGCAGTACTTC
CDR3 protein: CASSVGPSWKQTYEQYF

D gene: -
V gene: TRBV7-9
clone size: -
J gene: TRBJ1-1
CDR3 DNA: TGTGCCAGCAGCTTTCCGGTGAACACTGAAGCTTTCTTT
CDR3 protein: CASSFPVNTEAFF

D gene: TRBD2
V gene: TRBV19
clone size: -
J gene: TRBJ2-2
CDR3 DNA: TGTGCCAGTACCGTAGCGGGGGTTTACACCGGGGAGCTGTTTTTT
CDR3 protein: CASTVAGVYTGELFF

D gene: -
V gene: TRBV5-6
clone size: -
J gene: TRBJ2-1
CDR3 DNA: TGTGCCAGCAGCTTGGCACAGTACAATGAGCAGTTCTTC
CDR3 protein: CASSLAQYNEQFF

D gene: -
V gene: TRBV5-4
clone size: -
J gene: TRBJ2-3
CDR3 DNA: TGTGCCAGCAGCTTGGAGTCGGATACGCAGTATTTT
CDR3 protein: CASSLESDTQYF

D gene: TRBD1
V gene: TRBV2
clone size: once
J gene: TRBJ1-2
CDR3 DNA: TGTGCCAGCAGGGTTGAGGGGGCGGTCGCCTATGGCTACACCTTC
CDR3 protein: CASRVEGAVAYGYTF

D gene: -
V gene: TRBV5-4
clone size: few
J gene: TRBJ1-2
CDR3 DNA: TGTGCCAGCAGCCCCGGTGGCAGCTCCTATGGCTACACCTTC
CDR3 protein: CASSPGGSSYGYTF

D gene: -
V gene: TRBV25-1
clone size: -
J gene: TRBJ2-4
CDR3 DNA: TGTGCCACCATCGGGGAACTTCTGACCCTTACGGCCAAAAACATTCAGTACTTC
CDR3 protein: CATIGELLTLTAKNIQYF

D gene: -
V gene: TRBV10-3
clone size: -
J gene: TRBJ1-5
CDR3 DNA: TGTGCCATCAGTGACGAGGGACTCAATCAGCCCCAGCATTTT
CDR3 protein: CAISDEGLNQPQHF